This T cell receptor (beta chain) was recovered during a study of early T cells in non-severe SARS-CoV-2 infection. Molecules of cDNA were individually given unique molecular identifiers that were attached to them. TCRdb re-called the 5' RACE reads with MiXCR, one entry per CDR3 protein. Of more than 75,000 distinct CDR3 sequences listed, under 15% are singletons. This clonotype was detected only a few times. There are 14 residues in the CDR3. V lost 0 bases and J lost 3, with 7 bases in between. The V gene's germline CDR1 is SEHNR and CDR2 FQNEAQ (reference sequence). The chain has TRBV7-9 and TRBJ2-3; D remains unclear. The sample was whole blood. This TCR came from an adult who was a healthcare worker with PCR-confirmed SARS-CoV-2 infection or an uninfected control (not recorded which). Written as DNA, the CDR3 is TGTGCCAGCAGCTTAGCGCTGACGACAGATACGCAGTATTTT. It is translated as CASSLALTTDTQYF.